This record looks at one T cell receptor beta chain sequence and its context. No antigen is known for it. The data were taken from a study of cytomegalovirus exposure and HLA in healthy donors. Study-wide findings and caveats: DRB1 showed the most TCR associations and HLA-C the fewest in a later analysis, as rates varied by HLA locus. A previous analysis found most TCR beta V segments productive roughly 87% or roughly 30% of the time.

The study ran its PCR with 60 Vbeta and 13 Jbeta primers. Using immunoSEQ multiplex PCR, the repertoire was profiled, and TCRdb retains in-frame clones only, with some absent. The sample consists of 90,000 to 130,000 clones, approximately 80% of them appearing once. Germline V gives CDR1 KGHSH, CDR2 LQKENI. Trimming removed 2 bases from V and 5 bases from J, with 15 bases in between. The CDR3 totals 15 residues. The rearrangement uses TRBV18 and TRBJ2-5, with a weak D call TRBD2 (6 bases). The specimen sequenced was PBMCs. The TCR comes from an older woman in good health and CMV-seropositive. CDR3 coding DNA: TGTGCCAGCTCACCAAGGGGTTGGGAGGATGAGACCCAGTACTTC. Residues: CASSPRGWEDETQYF.